This TCR beta chain comes out of a study of blood T cell repertoires in COVID-19. The data were produced by immunoSEQ multiplex PCR, yet TCRdb's version contains in-frame clones alone and is incomplete. The repertoire holds 250,000 to 300,000 clones, with about 89% as singletons. Trimming took 2 bases from V and 1 from J; bases not matched to a gene: 1. The CDR3 is made up of 16 amino acids. CDR1 and CDR2 (germline): KGHDR, SFDVKD. Sequencing was carried out using peripheral blood. V and J are TRBV24-1 and TRBJ2-2, with 9 nucleotides matching TRBD1. This clonotype was sampled from a woman aged 30 to 39 with COVID-19, enrolled during active disease. CDR3 protein: CATSDSTGGNTGELFF. The CDR3, as DNA: TGTGCCACCAGTGATTCGACAGGGGGGAACACCGGGGAGCTGTTTTTT.